This record looks at one T cell receptor (beta chain) sequence and its context. The antigen is undetermined. The sample comes from a study of cytotoxic CD8 clonotypes in ibrutinib-treated CLL. Study background: Across samples, productive templates numbered 255,043 and productive rearrangements reached 80,000 to 95,000 on average. Regarding the study as a whole: Clonality showed a rise at ibrutinib response that reversed toward baseline at progression. Pretreatment clonality was elevated relative to age-matched healthy donors and paralleled circulating CD8+ T-cell counts.

TCRdb keeps only in-frame clones here, not all; method: immunoSEQ multiplex PCR. The sample has roughly 160,000 clones, more than 65% seen once; the top ten hold roughly 2%. This clonotype originated in a human donor with chronic lymphocytic leukemia. Source: PBMCs, taken after 12 months of ibrutinib treatment.

This CDR3 reads CASSLVAGPQHF. Here the CDR3 DNA reads TGTGCCAGCAGCTTAGTTGCTGGGCCCCAGCATTTT. The chain joins TRBV7-9 to TRBJ1-5; D not certain. Per germline, CDR1 SEHNR and CDR2 FQNEAQ (reference sequence). The CDR3 is 12 residues long. V gave up 1 base and J gave up 9 bases, with 7 bases separating them.